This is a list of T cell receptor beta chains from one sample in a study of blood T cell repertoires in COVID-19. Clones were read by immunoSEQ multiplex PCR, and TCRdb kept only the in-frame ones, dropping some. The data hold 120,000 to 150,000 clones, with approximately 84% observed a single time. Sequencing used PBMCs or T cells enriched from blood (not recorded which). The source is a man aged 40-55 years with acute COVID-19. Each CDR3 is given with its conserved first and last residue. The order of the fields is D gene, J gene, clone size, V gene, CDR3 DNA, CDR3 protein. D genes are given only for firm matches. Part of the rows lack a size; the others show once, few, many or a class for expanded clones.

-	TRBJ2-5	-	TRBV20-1	TGCAGTGCAACTGCTCAAGAGACCCAGTACTTC	CSATAQETQYF
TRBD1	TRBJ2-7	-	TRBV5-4	TGTGCCAGCAGCTTGAGCAGGGGGCCTCCCGAGCAGTACTTC	CASSLSRGPPEQYF
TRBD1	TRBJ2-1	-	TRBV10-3	TGTGCCATCAACCCGGGACAGGGGGGCCACTCTTCCTACAATGAGCAGTTCTTC	CAINPGQGGHSSYNEQFF
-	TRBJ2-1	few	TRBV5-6	TGTGCCAGCAGCTCGACACCCCACACGGGGAATGAGCAGTTCTTC	CASSSTPHTGNEQFF
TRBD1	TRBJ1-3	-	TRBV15	TGTGCCACCACCAGGGACAGGGGGCCAGGAAACACCATATATTTT	CATTRDRGPGNTIYF
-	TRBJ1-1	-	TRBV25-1	TGTGCCAGCAGTGAAAGGGAGACGGCGAACACTGAAGCTTTCTTT	CASSERETANTEAFF
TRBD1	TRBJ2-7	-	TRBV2	TGTGCCAGCAGTGACCTGGACAGGGGTCTTGACGAGCAGTACTTC	CASSDLDRGLDEQYF
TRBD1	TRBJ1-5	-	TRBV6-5	TGTGCCAGCAGTCCCGGACAGGGCTTGGGGCAGCCCCAGCATTTT	CASSPGQGLGQPQHF
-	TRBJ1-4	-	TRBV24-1	TGTGCCACCAGTGAACCCATGCTAGCGGGGCGGGACGGCAGGCGTGAAAAACTGTTTTTT	CATSEPMLAGRDGRREKLFF
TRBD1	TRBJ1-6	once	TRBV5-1	TGCGCCAGCAGCGATACTGACAGGGGGGATAATTCACCCCTCCACTTT	CASSDTDRGDNSPLHF
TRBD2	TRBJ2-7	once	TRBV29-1	TGCAGCGTTGTTGGTAGCGGGCTAAACGAGCAGTACTTC	CSVVGSGLNEQYF
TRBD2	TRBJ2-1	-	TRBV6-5	TGTGCCAGCAGTTACAAGGGACTAGCGTACAATGAGCAGTTCTTC	CASSYKGLAYNEQFF
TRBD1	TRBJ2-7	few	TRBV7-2	TGTGCCAGCAGCTTCCGACAGGGCGAGCAGTACTTC	CASSFRQGEQYF
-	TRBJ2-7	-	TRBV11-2	TGTGCCAGCAGCCGTATCGCCGGGACACCTAACACCTACGAGCAGTACTTC	CASSRIAGTPNTYEQYF
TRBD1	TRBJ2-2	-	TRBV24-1	TGTGCCACCAGTGATTTTGACAGGGAGAACACCGGGGAGCTGTTTTTT	CATSDFDRENTGELFF
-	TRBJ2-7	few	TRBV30	TGTGCCTGGAGTGTCACTTACAGCTCCTACGAGCAGTACTTC	CAWSVTYSSYEQYF
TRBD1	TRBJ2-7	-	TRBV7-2	TGTGCCAGCAGCTTGACAGGGGGCTCCTACGAGCAGTACTTC	CASSLTGGSYEQYF
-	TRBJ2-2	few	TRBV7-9	TGTGCCAGCAGCTCTAATATAGGGGGGGCCTCACGGACCGGGGAGCTGTTTTTT	CASSSNIGGASRTGELFF
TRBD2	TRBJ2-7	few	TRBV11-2	TGTGCCAGCAGCTTACTAGCGGGAGGCTACGAGCAGTACTTC	CASSLLAGGYEQYF
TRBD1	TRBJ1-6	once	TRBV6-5	TGTGCCAGCAGACTCGACAGGGAAGTTTGGTCACCCCTCCACTTT	CASRLDREVWSPLHF
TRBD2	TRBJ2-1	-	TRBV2	TGTGCCAGCAGTTCCTTGGGAGGGCATGCTGAGCAGTTCTTC	CASSSLGGHAEQFF
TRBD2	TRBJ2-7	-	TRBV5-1	TGCGCCAGCAGCCAACCGGGACTAGCGAGCTACTCCTACGAGCAGTACTTC	CASSQPGLASYSYEQYF
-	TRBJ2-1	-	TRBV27	TGTGCCAGCAGTTTATCGGAGGTCGGGGTCGGTGAGCAGTTCTTC	CASSLSEVGVGEQFF
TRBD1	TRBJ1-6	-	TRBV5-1	TGCGCCAGCAGCTCCACAGGGGAACGCTCACCCCTCCACTTT	CASSSTGERSPLHF
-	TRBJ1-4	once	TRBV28	TGTGCCAGCATTGGGCAGGGGGAAAAACTGTTTTTT	CASIGQGEKLFF
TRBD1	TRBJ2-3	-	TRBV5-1	TGCGCCAGCAGTTATGAGGACAGGTCCACAGATACGCAGTATTTT	CASSYEDRSTDTQYF
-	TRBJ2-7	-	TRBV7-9	TGTGCCAGCAGCTTAATGGCTAGTTATTCCGAGCAGTACTTC	CASSLMASYSEQYF
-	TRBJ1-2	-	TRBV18	TGTGCCAGCTCACCAGCGGGAGCTAGGATCTATGGCTACACCTTC	CASSPAGARIYGYTF
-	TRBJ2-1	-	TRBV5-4	TGTGCCAGCAGTGGGAGGCCCCACAATGAGCAGTTCTTC	CASSGRPHNEQFF
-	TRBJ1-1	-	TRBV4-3	TGCGCCAGCAGCCAAGATAATTCTTGGCAGGGATCCACTGAAGCTTTCTTT	CASSQDNSWQGSTEAFF
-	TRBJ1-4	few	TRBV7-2	TGTGCCAGCAGCTCGGGACGCCATGAACTCGGGGGACTGTTTTTT	CASSSGRHELGGLFF
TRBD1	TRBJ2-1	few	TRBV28	TGTGCCAGCAGCCGGGGACAGGACAATGAGCAGTTCTTC	CASSRGQDNEQFF
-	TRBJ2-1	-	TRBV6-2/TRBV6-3	TGTGCCAGCAGCCGCCTCCCGAGGGCCGTGAACAATGAGCAGTTCTTC	CASSRLPRAVNNEQFF
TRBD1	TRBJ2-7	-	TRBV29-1	TGCAGCGTTGTGGGGGGACAGGGATACGAGCAGTACTTC	CSVVGGQGYEQYF
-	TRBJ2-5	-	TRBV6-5	TGTGCCAGCACGGGCGGACAAGCGACCCAGTACTTC	CASTGGQATQYF
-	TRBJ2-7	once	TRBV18	TGTGCCAGCTCGAGGTCAGGGCCATCCTACGAGCAGTACTTC	CASSRSGPSYEQYF
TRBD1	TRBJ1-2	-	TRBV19	TGTGCCAGTATCGAGACAGGGACGGGGTATGGCTACACCTTC	CASIETGTGYGYTF
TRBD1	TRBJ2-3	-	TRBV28	TGTGCCAGCAGGGACAGGATCACAGATACGCAGTATTTT	CASRDRITDTQYF
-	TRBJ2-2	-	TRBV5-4	TGTGCCAGCAGCTTGGGGGGCCAGTCGAGCGGGGAGCTGTTTTTT	CASSLGGQSSGELFF
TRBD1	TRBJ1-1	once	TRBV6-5	TGTGCCAGCAATCGACAGGGAGTGAACACTGAAGCTTTCTTT	CASNRQGVNTEAFF
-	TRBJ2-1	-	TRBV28	TGTGCCAGCAGCACCCCTCTTGGGGGGGAGCAGTTCTTC	CASSTPLGGEQFF
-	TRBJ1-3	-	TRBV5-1	TGCGCCAGCAGCTTCGCCCCAGGGGCCGGCTCTGGAAACACCATATATTTT	CASSFAPGAGSGNTIYF
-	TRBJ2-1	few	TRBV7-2	TGTGCCAGCAGCTTCGACCTTAGCGGAGTGGGCTCCTACAATGAGCAGTTCTTC	CASSFDLSGVGSYNEQFF
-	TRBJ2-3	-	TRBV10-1	TGCGCCACCAGCCGAGGGCCCACAGATACGCAGTATTTT	CATSRGPTDTQYF
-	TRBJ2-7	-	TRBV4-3	TGCGCCAGCAGCCAAGGGGCAGAAGCCTACGAGCAGTACTTC	CASSQGAEAYEQYF
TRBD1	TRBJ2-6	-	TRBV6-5	TGTGCCAGCACTCGGGACAGATCTGGGGCCAACGTCCTGACTTTC	CASTRDRSGANVLTF
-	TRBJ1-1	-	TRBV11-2	TGTGCCAGCATCCCGACAGCCGCAAACACTGAAGCTTTCTTT	CASIPTAANTEAFF
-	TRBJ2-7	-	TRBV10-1	TGCGCCAGCTTGCGACGGACAGCTCAACTCTCCTACGAGCAGTACTTC	CASLRRTAQLSYEQYF
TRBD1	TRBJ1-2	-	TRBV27	TGTGCCAGCAGGGGGACAGGGGTCTATGGCTACACCTTC	CASRGTGVYGYTF
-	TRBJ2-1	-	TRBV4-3	TGCGCCAGCAGCCAGGAACCGCAGCGTGAGCAGTTCTTC	CASSQEPQREQFF
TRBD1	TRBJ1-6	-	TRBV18	TGTGCCAGCTCCCCCCTGAGGGCAGGGGGCTGGGGTAATTCACCCCTCCACTTT	CASSPLRAGGWGNSPLHF
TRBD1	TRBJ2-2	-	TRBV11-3	TGTGCCAGCAGCTCACAGGGGGCGGGGGAGCTGTTTTTT	CASSSQGAGELFF